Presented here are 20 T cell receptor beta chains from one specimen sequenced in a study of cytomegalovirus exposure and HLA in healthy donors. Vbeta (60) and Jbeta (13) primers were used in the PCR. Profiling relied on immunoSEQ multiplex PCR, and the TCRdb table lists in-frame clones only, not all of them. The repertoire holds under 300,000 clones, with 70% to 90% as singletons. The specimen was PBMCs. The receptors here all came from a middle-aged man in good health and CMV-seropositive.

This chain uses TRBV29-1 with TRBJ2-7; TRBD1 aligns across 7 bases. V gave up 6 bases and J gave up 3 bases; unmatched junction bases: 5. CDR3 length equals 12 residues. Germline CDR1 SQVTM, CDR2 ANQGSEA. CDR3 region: CSVGDRDYEQYF. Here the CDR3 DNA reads TGCAGCGTGGGCGACAGGGACTACGAGCAGTACTTC.

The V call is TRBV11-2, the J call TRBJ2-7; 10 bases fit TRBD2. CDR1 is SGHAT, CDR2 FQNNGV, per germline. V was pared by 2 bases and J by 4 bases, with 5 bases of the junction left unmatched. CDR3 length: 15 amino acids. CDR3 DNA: TGTGCCAGCAGCTTATCTTCTAGCGGGAGTTACGAGCAGTACTTC. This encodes CASSLSSSGSYEQYF.

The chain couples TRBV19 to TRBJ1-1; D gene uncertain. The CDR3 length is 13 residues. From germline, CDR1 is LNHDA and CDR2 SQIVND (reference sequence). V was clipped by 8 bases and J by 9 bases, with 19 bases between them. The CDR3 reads CASGQGQAVKAFF. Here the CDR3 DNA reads TGTGCCAGTGGCCAAGGCCAGGCCGTCAAAGCTTTCTTT.

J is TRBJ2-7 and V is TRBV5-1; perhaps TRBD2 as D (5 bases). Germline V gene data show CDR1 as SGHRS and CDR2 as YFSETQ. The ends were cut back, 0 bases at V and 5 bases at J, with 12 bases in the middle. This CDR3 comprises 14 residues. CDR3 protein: CASSLGLRAHEQYF. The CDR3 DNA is TGCGCCAGCAGCTTGGGCTTGAGGGCCCACGAGCAGTACTTC.

The CDR3 spells CASTAGTSGSYEQYF. For the CDR3, the DNA is TGTGCCAGCACCGCCGGGACTAGCGGCTCCTACGAGCAGTACTTC. The rearrangement links TRBV6-6 to TRBJ2-7; 11 bases map to TRBD2. The CDR3 spans 15 residues. The junction had 5 bases not matched to a gene; V was cut back by 7 bases and J by 0 bases. The germline CDR1 and CDR2 sequences are MNHNY and SVGAGI (reference sequence).

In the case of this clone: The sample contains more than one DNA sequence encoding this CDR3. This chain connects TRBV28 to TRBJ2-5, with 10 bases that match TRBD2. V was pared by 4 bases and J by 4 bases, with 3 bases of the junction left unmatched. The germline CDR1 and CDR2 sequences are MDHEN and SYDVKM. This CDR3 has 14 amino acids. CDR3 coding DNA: TGTGCCAGCAGTTGGGTAGCGGGAGGAGAGACCCAGTACTTC. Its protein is CASSWVAGGETQYF.

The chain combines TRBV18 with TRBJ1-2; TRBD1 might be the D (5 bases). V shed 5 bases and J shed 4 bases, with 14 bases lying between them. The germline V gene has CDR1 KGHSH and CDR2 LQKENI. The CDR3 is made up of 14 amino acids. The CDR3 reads CASSSQDSLYGYTF. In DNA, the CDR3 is TGTGCCAGCTCATCCCAAGACAGCCTCTATGGCTACACCTTC.

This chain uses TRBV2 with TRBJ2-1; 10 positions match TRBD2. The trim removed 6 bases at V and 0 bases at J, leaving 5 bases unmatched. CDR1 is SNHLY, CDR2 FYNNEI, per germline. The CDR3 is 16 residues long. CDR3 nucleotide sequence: TGTGCCAGCAGCGCCCCTAGCGGGAGCTCCTACAATGAGCAGTTCTTC. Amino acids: CASSAPSGSSYNEQFF.

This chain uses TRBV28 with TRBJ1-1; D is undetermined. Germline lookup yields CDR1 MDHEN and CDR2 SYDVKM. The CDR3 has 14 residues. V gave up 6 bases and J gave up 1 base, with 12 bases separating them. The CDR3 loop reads CASSRSGSNTEAFF. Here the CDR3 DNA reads TGTGCCAGCAGCCGATCGGGTTCGAACACTGAAGCTTTCTTT.

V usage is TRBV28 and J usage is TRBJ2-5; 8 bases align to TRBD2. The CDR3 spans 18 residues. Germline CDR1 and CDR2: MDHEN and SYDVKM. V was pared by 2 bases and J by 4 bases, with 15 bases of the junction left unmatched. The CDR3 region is CASSLTPSAGVPPETQYF. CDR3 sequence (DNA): TGTGCCAGCAGTTTAACCCCCTCAGCGGGAGTACCCCCAGAGACCCAGTACTTC.

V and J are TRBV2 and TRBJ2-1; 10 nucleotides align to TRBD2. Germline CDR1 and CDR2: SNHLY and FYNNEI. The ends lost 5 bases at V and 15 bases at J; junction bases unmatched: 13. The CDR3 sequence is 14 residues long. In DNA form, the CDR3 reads TGTGCCAGCAGTTTAGAAGCGGGAGGGCCGTTTTGGTTCTTC. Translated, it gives CASSLEAGGPFWFF.

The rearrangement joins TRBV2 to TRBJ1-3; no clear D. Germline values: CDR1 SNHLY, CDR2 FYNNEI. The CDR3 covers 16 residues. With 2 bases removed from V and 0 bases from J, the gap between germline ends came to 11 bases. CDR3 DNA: TGTGCCAGCAGTGAAATAACCTCTATCTCTGGAAACACCATATATTTT. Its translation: CASSEITSISGNTIYF.

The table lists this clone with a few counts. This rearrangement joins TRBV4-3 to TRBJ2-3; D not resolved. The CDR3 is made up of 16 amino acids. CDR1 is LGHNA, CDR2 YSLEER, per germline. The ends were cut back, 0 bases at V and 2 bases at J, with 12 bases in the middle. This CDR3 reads CASSQERAISTDTQYF. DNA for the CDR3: TGCGCCAGCAGCCAAGAGCGCGCTATATCCACAGATACGCAGTATTTT.

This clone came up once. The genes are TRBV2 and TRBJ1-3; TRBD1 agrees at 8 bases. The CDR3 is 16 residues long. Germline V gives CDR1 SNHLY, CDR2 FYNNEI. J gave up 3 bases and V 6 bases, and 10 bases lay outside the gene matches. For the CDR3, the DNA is TGTGCCAGCAGGACCCCGGACAGGGAGTATGGAAACACCATATATTTT. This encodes CASRTPDREYGNTIYF. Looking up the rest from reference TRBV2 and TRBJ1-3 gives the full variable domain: EPEVTQTPSHQVTQMGQEVILRCVPISNHLYFYWYRQILGQKVEFLVSFYNNEISEKSEIFDDQFSVERPDGSNFTLKIRSTKLEDSAMYFCASRTPDREYGNTIYFGEGSWLTVV.

The CDR3 sequence is CASSWWAGTYEQYF. The DNA for the CDR3 is TGTGCCAGCAGCTGGTGGGCGGGGACCTACGAGCAGTACTTC. This rearrangement joins TRBV5-6 to TRBJ2-7, with D tentatively TRBD2 (6 bases). With 3 bases removed from V and 2 bases from J, the gap between germline ends came to 12 bases. Looked up from germline, CDR1 is SGHDT and CDR2 is YYEEEE. CDR3 length: 14 residues.

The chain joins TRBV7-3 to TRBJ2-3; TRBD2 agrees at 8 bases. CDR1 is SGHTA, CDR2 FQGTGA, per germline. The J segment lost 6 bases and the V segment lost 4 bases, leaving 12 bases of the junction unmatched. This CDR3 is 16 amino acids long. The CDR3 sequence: CASSSQSGGQRDTQYF. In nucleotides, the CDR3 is TGTGCCAGCAGCTCTCAGAGCGGGGGCCAAAGGGATACGCAGTATTTT.

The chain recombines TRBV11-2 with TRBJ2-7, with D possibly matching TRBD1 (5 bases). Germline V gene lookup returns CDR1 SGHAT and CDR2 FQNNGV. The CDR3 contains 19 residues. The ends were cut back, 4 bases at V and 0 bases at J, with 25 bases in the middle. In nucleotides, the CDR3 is TGTGCCAGCAGCTCGGCCCACAGGCCCCCGCTAATTCCCTCCTACGAGCAGTACTTC. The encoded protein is CASSSAHRPPLIPSYEQYF. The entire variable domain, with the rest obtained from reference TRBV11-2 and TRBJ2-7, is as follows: EAGVAQSPRYKIIEKRQSVAFWCNPISGHATLYWYQQILGQGPKLLIQFQNNGVVDDSQLPKDRFSAERLKGVDSTLKIQPAKLEDSAVYLCASSSAHRPPLIPSYEQYFGPGTRLTVT.

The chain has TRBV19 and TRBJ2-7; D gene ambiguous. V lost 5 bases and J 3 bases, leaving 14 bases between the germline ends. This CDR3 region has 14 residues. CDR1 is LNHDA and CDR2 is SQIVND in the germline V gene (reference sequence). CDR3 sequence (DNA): TGTGCCAGTAGTCTGCGACCAGAGGACTACGAGCAGTACTTC. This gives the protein CASSLRPEDYEQYF.

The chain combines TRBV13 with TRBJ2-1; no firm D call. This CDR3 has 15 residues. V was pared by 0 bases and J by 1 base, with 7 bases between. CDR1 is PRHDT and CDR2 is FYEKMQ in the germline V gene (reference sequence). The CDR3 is CASSLGTNSYNEQFF. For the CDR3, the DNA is TGTGCCAGCAGCTTAGGGACAAATTCCTACAATGAGCAGTTCTTC.

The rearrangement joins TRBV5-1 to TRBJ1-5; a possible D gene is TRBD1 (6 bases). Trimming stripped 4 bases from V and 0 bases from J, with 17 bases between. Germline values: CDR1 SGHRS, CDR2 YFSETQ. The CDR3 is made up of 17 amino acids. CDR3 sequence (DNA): TGCGCCAGCAGCCCCGATCCGGACAGAGATAGCAATCAGCCCCAGCATTTT. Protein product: CASSPDPDRDSNQPQHF.